The subject of this entry is one TCR beta chain. The antigen remains undetermined. This entry comes from a study of cytomegalovirus exposure and HLA in healthy donors. Study observations and caveats: Three CMV-associated chains proved CMV antigen-specific in vitro.

In the PCR, 60 Vbeta and 13 Jbeta primers were used. Data came from immunoSEQ multiplex PCR; TCRdb stores just in-frame clones and leaves some out. Here the sample spans 110,000 or so clones, around 81% being singletons. This CDR3 spans 16 amino acids. Per the germline V gene, CDR1 is SGHDT and CDR2 is YYEEEE. The V and J ends lost 0 bases and 2 bases respectively, with 14 bases between them. The sequence derives from a woman aged 40 to 50 in good health and CMV-seronegative. The chain joins TRBV5-6 to TRBJ1-2, with D perhaps TRBD1 (6 bases). The sample was PBMCs. This CDR3 reads CASSLGQGKANYGYTF. For the CDR3, the DNA is TGTGCCAGCAGCTTGGGGCAGGGGAAGGCGAACTATGGCTACACCTTC.